This entry features one T cell receptor beta chain sequence. What it binds is not known. Researchers report immunoSEQ v3.0 was run at survey level. Sequencing aimed at roughly 35,000-55,000 T-cell genomes per sample. Method: immunoSEQ multiplex PCR; TCRdb's copy keeps in-frame clones and lacks some. The sample shows some 31,000 clones, around 97% of them seen only once. Germline V gives CDR1 SEHNR, CDR2 FQNEAQ (reference sequence). The CDR3 runs 15 residues. V shed 1 base and J shed 2 bases, with 12 bases lying between them. The source of the sample is a study of long-term antiretroviral therapy in people with HIV. Overall study: It was about a decade before the 2015 immediate-ART recommendation that the earliest samples were taken. Study-wide points: Even long-term ART left TRB diversity below transplant donor controls, despite gains.

The chain joins TRBV7-9 to TRBJ2-7; D may be TRBD1 (5 bases). Specimen: unsorted PBMCs, collected 6.9 years after starting antiretroviral therapy. The sequence was obtained from a man younger than 40 with HIV. The CDR3 loop is CASSLEAGYPYEQYF. CDR3 in DNA: TGTGCCAGCAGCTTAGAGGCAGGGTACCCCTACGAGCAGTACTTC.